This TCR beta chain comes out of a study of regulatory T cells in long-lasting Graves disease. Study background: Persistent cases took antithyroid drugs over 5 years and stayed TSH receptor antibody positive.

As for time point: persistent/refractory GD, antithyroid drugs over 5 years with positive TRAb. Construction of the TCR library relied on RNA isolated from PBMCs. Arm-PCR of CDR3 regions and iRepertoire HTBI primers were the basis on which TCR beta libraries were built. Each CDR3 protein is one row after TCRdb ran MiXCR on the multiplex PCR reads. This sample carries over 650,000 distinct CDR3 sequences, about 32% of them seen once, and the ten largest clones take roughly 41%. V was cut by 0 bases and J by 2 bases, with 8 bases left in between. Germline V gene lookup returns CDR1 MNHEY and CDR2 SVGEGT. The CDR3 length is 15 residues.

The receptor was isolated from a female donor with Graves disease. This chain connects TRBV6-2 or TRBV6-3 to TRBJ1-5; a weak D match, TRBD1 (5 bases). Sequencing used peripheral blood mononuclear cells (PBMCs), obtained when the disease was refractory, from a patient treated with antithyroid drugs. CDR3 in DNA: TGTGCCAGCAGTTACTCGATACAGGGCAATCAGCCCCAGCATTTT. Translated, it gives CASSYSIQGNQPQHF.